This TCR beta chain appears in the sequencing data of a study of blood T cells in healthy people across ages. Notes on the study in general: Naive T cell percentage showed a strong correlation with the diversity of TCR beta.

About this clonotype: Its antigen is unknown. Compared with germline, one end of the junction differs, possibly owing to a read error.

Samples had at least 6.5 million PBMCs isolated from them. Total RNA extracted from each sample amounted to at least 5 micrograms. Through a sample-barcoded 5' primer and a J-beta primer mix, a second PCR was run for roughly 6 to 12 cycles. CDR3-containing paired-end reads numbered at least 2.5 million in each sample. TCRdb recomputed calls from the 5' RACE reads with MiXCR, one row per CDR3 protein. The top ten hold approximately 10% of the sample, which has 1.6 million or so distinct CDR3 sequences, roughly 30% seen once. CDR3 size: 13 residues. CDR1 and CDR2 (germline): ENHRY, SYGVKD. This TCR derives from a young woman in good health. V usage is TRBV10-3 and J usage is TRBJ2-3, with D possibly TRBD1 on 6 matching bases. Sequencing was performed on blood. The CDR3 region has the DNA TGTACCATCAATGGACAGAGCACAGATACGCAGTATTTT. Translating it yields CTINGQSTDTQYF.